One and the same sample provided the 13 T cell receptor beta chains below, sequenced in a study of identical twins (dated by TCRdb to about 2016). The library was made by 5' RACE. TCRdb records Illumina HiSeq 2000 as the sequencer. The public reads were quality trimmed at Q25 with fastp and then assembled into clones with MiXCR by TCRdb, keeping productive beta chains. Rows with one shared CDR3 protein collapse into an entry with the most common genes and DNA. For this sample the table gives approximately 700,000 distinct CDR3 sequences, of which approximately 18% were detected only once. The ten most abundant clones make up around 14% of the sample. A further study also used this sample, focusing on T cells expressing NK-cell markers.

Specimen: PBMCs. These TCRs come from a woman between 18 and 29 years old in good health.

This clonotype showed up just a few times. The genes are TRBV7-9 and TRBJ2-1; TRBD2 is a possible D gene (6 bases). The CDR3 is 16 residues long. Germline lookup yields CDR1 SEHNR and CDR2 FQNEAQ (reference sequence). The germline V and J ends were trimmed by 2 bases and 0 bases, with 11 bases remaining between them. The CDR3: CASSLSGGNSYNEQFF. The CDR3, as DNA: TGTGCCAGCAGCTTATCAGGCGGGAACTCCTACAATGAGCAGTTCTTC.

This rearrangement joins TRBV10-3 to TRBJ2-1; 8 nucleotides match TRBD2. CDR1 is ENHRY and CDR2 is SYGVKD in the germline V gene. This CDR3 has 14 residues. After removal of 7 bases from V and 4 bases from J, the junction contained 6 bases not matched to a gene. CDR3 nucleotide sequence: TGTGCCATCAAGATAGCGGGGCGGTACAATGAGCAGTTCTTC. This gives the protein CAIKIAGRYNEQFF.

In the case of this clonotype: The junction differs from germline at one of its ends, possibly a read error. The chain employs TRBV12-3 or TRBV12-4 and TRBJ2-1, with unresolved D. The CDR3 is 11 amino acids. The CDR3 nucleotides read TGTGCCAGCAGTTTAGCCGGTAGGGTAAAATTC. It codes for CASSLAGRVKF.

This clonotype turned up a few times. V usage is TRBV4-3 and J usage is TRBJ2-2; D gene uncertain. Deletions cut 2 bases from V and 7 bases from J, with 11 bases between. The CDR3 has 14 amino acids. Germline CDR1 is LGHNA and CDR2 is YSLEER. The CDR3 reads CASSQQPQNGELFF. CDR3 coding DNA: TGCGCCAGCAGCCAACAACCTCAAAACGGGGAGCTGTTTTTT.

There are a few counts of this clonotype. This rearrangement joins TRBV7-8 to TRBJ2-1; 7 bases agree with TRBD1. CDR1 and CDR2 from the germline V gene are SGHVS and FQNEAQ. Trimming cost V 5 bases and J 4 bases; bases outside gene matches: 8. This CDR3 has 15 amino acids. The CDR3, as DNA: TGTGCCAGCAGCCTAGACAGGGCGGGTTACAATGAGCAGTTCTTC. Translating it yields CASSLDRAGYNEQFF.

The chain recombines TRBV4-1 with TRBJ2-2; D is perhaps TRBD2 (7 bases). V shed 8 bases and J shed 0 bases, with 19 bases lying between them. Per germline, CDR1 MGHRA and CDR2 YSYEKL. CDR3 length equals 17 residues. The CDR3 is CASAWDIRGANTGELFF. The CDR3, as DNA: TGCGCCAGCGCTTGGGACATCCGGGGGGCGAACACCGGGGAGCTGTTTTTT.

This clonotype was found a few times. This chain joins TRBV27 and TRBJ2-7; 10 bases are a match to TRBD1. The CDR3 sequence is 15 residues long. Germline values: CDR1 MNHEY, CDR2 SMNVEV (reference sequence). The V segment lost 1 base and the J segment 5 bases; nucleotides outside the gene matches: 5. CDR3 in amino acids: CASSLLGQGYNEQYF. The DNA of the CDR3 is TGTGCCAGCAGTTTATTGGGACAGGGGTATAACGAGCAGTACTTC.

This chain links TRBV7-8 with TRBJ2-5; D is possibly TRBD2 (5 bases). The germline CDR1 and CDR2 sequences are SGHVS and FQNEAQ. CDR3 size: 14 residues. Trimming removed 3 bases at V and 2 bases at J, with 10 bases between. The CDR3: CASSFNSGQETQYF. CDR3 nucleotide sequence: TGTGCCAGCAGCTTTAACAGCGGACAAGAGACCCAGTACTTC.

At least ten counts were recorded for this clonotype. The J gene is TRBJ1-6, the V gene TRBV6-1, with TRBD1 matching 10 bases. V lost 5 bases and J lost 8; bases outside the gene matches: 6. Germline loops: CDR1 MNHNS, CDR2 SASEGT. The CDR3 is 15 amino acids. The CDR3 DNA reads TGTGCCAGCAGTCATCCCGGGACAGGGGATTCACCCCTCCACTTT. Translated: CASSHPGTGDSPLHF.

As to this clonotype: Given a much more abundant clone one base away, this may be a read error. The rearrangement links TRBV11-2 to TRBJ1-5, with D unresolved. Trimming took 5 bases from V and 5 from J, leaving 4 bases between them. The CDR3 sequence is 11 residues long. Germline CDR1 SGHAT, CDR2 FQNNGV. The CDR3 spells CASSQDQPQHF. CDR3 nucleotides: TGTGCCAGCAGCCAAGATCAGCCCCAGCATTTT. The whole variable domain, remainder taken from reference TRBV11-2 and TRBJ1-5, is EAGVAQSPRYKIIEKRQSVAFWCNPISGHATLYWYQQILGQGPKLLIQFQNNGVVDDSQLPKDRFSAERLKGVDSTLKIQPAKLEDSAVYLCASSQDQPQHFGDGTRLSIL.

This sequence joins TRBV28 and TRBJ2-1, with 9 bases aligning to TRBD2. From germline, CDR1 is MDHEN and CDR2 SYDVKM. This CDR3 region has 13 residues. Trimming at V came to 7 bases and at J to 9 bases, leaving 7 bases not matched to a gene. This CDR3 is CASKLAGMTEQFF. The CDR3 DNA follows: TGTGCCAGCAAACTAGCGGGCATGACTGAGCAGTTCTTC.

This chain links TRBV2 with TRBJ2-1; 9 bases align to TRBD2. CDR1 is SNHLY, CDR2 FYNNEI, per germline. Trimming at V came to 7 bases and at J to 4 bases, leaving 8 bases not matched to a gene. This CDR3 spans 15 amino acids. The CDR3 sequence: CASNKAGGTYNEQFF. The CDR3 nucleotides are TGTGCCAGCAACAAGGCGGGAGGGACTTACAATGAGCAGTTCTTC.

This clonotype showed up just a few times. The V gene is TRBV4-3, the J gene TRBJ2-1; 11 nucleotides align to TRBD2. CDR1 LGHNA and CDR2 YSLEER come from the germline V gene. Unmatched junction bases numbered 3, after V lost 4 bases and J lost 1 base. The CDR3 consists of 16 residues. In DNA form, the CDR3 reads TGCGCCAGCAGCCCAATAGCGGGAGGGTCCTACAATGAGCAGTTCTTC. This sequence encodes CASSPIAGGSYNEQFF.